Each of the 12 T cell receptor beta chains below was sequenced from the same sample in a study of identical twins. TCRdb reprocessed the 5' RACE reads with MiXCR, giving one entry per CDR3 protein. Of a few hundred thousand distinct CDR3 sequences in the sample, nearly 10% were seen once. The sample was also linked to a second study, of yellow fever vaccine responses in identical twins.

The sequenced sample consisted of PBMCs. The source of these receptors is a woman younger than 35 in good health.

This clonotype was seen more than once but under ten times. This chain joins TRBV12-3 or TRBV12-4 and TRBJ1-1; D perhaps matches TRBD1 (6 bases). Trimming took off 6 bases at V and 6 bases at J, with 14 bases between the two ends. This CDR3 contains 13 residues. The CDR3 nucleotides read TGTGCCAGCAGCGACACAGGGCCCCCTGAAGCTTTCTTT. This translates into CASSDTGPPEAFF.

The rearrangement links TRBV11-3 to TRBJ2-1; D is ambiguous. Germline V gene lookup returns CDR1 SGHNT and CDR2 YENEEA. Trimming removed 5 bases from V and 2 bases from J, with 13 bases in between. The CDR3 length is 15 residues. CDR3 sequence (DNA): TGTGCCAGCAGCGGACGGACCAACCCCTACAATGAGCAGTTCTTC. Protein sequence: CASSGRTNPYNEQFF.

Ten or more counts support this clonotype. The CDR3 loop is CASSFRPTGGELFF. CDR3 coding DNA: TGCGCCAGCAGCTTCCGCCCCACGGGCGGGGAGCTGTTTTTT. The chain employs TRBV5-1 and TRBJ2-2, with unresolved D. The CDR3 consists of 14 residues. The germline V gene encodes CDR1 SGHRS and CDR2 YFSETQ. Trimming left V 2 bases short and J 7 bases short, with 12 bases between.

V is TRBV7-2 and J is TRBJ1-3; D is undetermined. This CDR3 spans 14 amino acids. CDR1 SGHTA and CDR2 FQGNSA come from the germline V gene. V was trimmed by 2 bases and J by 2 bases, leaving 7 bases between them. The CDR3 loop is CASSLYGTGNTIYF. For the CDR3, the DNA is TGTGCCAGCAGCTTATATGGGACTGGAAACACCATATATTTT.

This clonotype has just a few counts. The rearrangement links TRBV28 to TRBJ2-7; no firm D call. CDR3 length: 14 residues. CDR1 and CDR2 (germline): MDHEN, SYDVKM. The V gene lost 8 bases and the J gene lost 3 bases, with 17 bases spanning the gap. The CDR3 nucleotides are TGTGCCAGCCGTGGTAGTGGGCAGGTCTACGAGCAGTACTTC. This encodes CASRGSGQVYEQYF.

This clonotype came up many times. The V and J genes are TRBV11-2 and TRBJ2-5, with TRBD2 matching 8 bases. CDR3 size: 18 residues. Germline V gene data show CDR1 as SGHAT and CDR2 as FQNNGV. Germline trimming cut 2 bases from V and 1 base from J; bases unmatched to any gene: 12. The CDR3 bases are TGTGCCAGCAGCTTACTGGCGGGGGGTCCCACGGGCCAAGAGACCCAGTACTTC. It translates to CASSLLAGGPTGQETQYF. Filled out from reference TRBV11-2 and TRBJ2-5, the complete variable domain reads EAGVAQSPRYKIIEKRQSVAFWCNPISGHATLYWYQQILGQGPKLLIQFQNNGVVDDSQLPKDRFSAERLKGVDSTLKIQPAKLEDSAVYLCASSLLAGGPTGQETQYFGPGTRLLVL.

Details on this clonotype: A junction boundary mismatches the germline segment, possibly from a read error. The genes are TRBV27 and TRBJ2-1; D might be TRBD1 or TRBD2, each matching 5 bases. CDR3 size: 18 residues. The germline V gene has CDR1 MNHEY and CDR2 SMNVEV (reference sequence). CDR3 sequence reads: CASSLSPLLSGTRNEQFF. The DNA of the CDR3 is TGTGCCAGCAGCTTATCGCCCCTCCTATCGGGGACGAGGAATGAGCAGTTCTTC.

The J gene is TRBJ2-7, the V gene TRBV4-2; D perhaps matches TRBD1 (6 bases). CDR1 and CDR2 from the germline V gene are LGHNA and YNFKEQ. This CDR3 has 15 residues. Trimming cost V 8 bases and J 1 base, with 18 bases left between them. Here the CDR3 DNA reads TGTGCCAGCGGCCCCGGGATAGGGGGTTCCTACGAGCAGTACTTC. Protein product: CASGPGIGGSYEQYF.

J is TRBJ2-3 and V is TRBV20-1; unclear D gene. The CDR3 extends over 16 amino acids. Germline lookup yields CDR1 DFQATT and CDR2 SNEGSKA (reference sequence). Trimming took off 1 base at V and 0 bases at J, with 14 bases between the two ends. CDR3 in amino acids: CSARVRTSRSTDTQYF. The DNA for the CDR3 is TGCAGTGCTAGAGTAAGGACCTCCCGGAGCACAGATACGCAGTATTTT.

This clonotype was detected a few times. The chain combines TRBV5-1 with TRBJ2-7; 9 bases line up with TRBD1. V was clipped by 3 bases and J by 3 bases; unmatched bases: 10. The CDR3 spans 16 residues. Germline lookup yields CDR1 SGHRS and CDR2 YFSETQ. CDR3 protein: CASSWRTGGDHYEQYF. CDR3 coding DNA: TGCGCCAGCAGCTGGAGAACAGGGGGCGACCACTACGAGCAGTACTTC.

This clonotype was picked up a small number of times. This chain uses TRBV7-9 with TRBJ2-7; D is possibly TRBD1 or TRBD2 (5 bases each). Trimming shortened V by 1 base and J by 0 bases, and 13 bases separated the two germline ends. Germline V CDR1 and CDR2: SEHNR, FQNEAQ (reference sequence). This CDR3 contains 16 residues. This chain's CDR3 is CASSLGGPYSSYEQYF. As DNA, the CDR3 is TGTGCCAGCAGCTTAGGGGGACCGTATAGCTCCTACGAGCAGTACTTC.

The V and J genes are TRBV28 and TRBJ2-1, with 7 bases matching TRBD2. Germline loops: CDR1 MDHEN, CDR2 SYDVKM. The CDR3 is 15 amino acids. The V and J ends lost 8 bases and 5 bases, in that order; junction bases with no gene match: 12. This CDR3 reads CASPPAGEAHNEQFF. CDR3 nucleotides: TGTGCCAGCCCGCCCGCGGGGGAGGCCCACAATGAGCAGTTCTTC.